This T cell receptor beta chain appears in the sequencing data of a study of cytomegalovirus exposure and HLA in healthy donors. Study-wide results and caveats: Cytomegalovirus-associated TCR beta chains were listed, numbering more than 150. Later analysis associated a missense DCLRE1C variant with TCR beta V- and J-gene trimming. TCR beta sequences reportedly predicted the HLA-A and HLA-B alleles of most subjects accurately. Per a prior analysis, the majority of TCR beta V segments were productive roughly 90% or roughly 30% of the time.

Germline V gene data show CDR1 as SGHNT and CDR2 as YENEEA. V lost 6 bases, J lost 7 bases, and 15 bases lay in between. The CDR3 covers 14 residues. As for this clone: The antigen remains unidentified.

Primers included in the PCR were 60 Vbeta and 13 Jbeta primers. Sequencing used immunoSEQ multiplex PCR; TCRdb keeps in-frame clones, though not all of them. The data contain around 120,000 clones, about 76% of them singletons. The sample taken for sequencing was PBMCs. The chain is built from TRBV11-3 and TRBJ2-2, with unresolved D. This TCR derives from a man in his 60s in good health and CMV-seropositive. The CDR3 region has the DNA TGTGCCAGCAGTTTTTACTTCGGCGGCGGGGAGCTGTTTTTT. It is translated as CASSFYFGGGELFF.